The 28 T cell receptor beta chains below come from one sample, sequenced in a study of PD-1 blockade in classical Hodgkin lymphoma. Measured with immunoSEQ multiplex PCR; TCRdb has only the in-frame clones, and not every one. The sample lists about 93,000 clones; over 90% were seen once. Exposure to brentuximab vedotin varied, and each patient had relapsed following autologous stem cell transplantation. Sequenced here: peripheral blood mononuclear cells (PBMCs), sampled before the second cycle of nivolumab. The receptors here all came from a human donor with classical Hodgkin lymphoma.

V and J are TRBV15 and TRBJ2-1, with 12 bases aligning to TRBD2. The V gene's germline CDR1 is LNHNV and CDR2 YYDKDF (reference sequence). This CDR3 spans 16 amino acids. The V and J ends lost 4 bases and 7 bases, in that order; junction bases with no gene match: 8. This chain's CDR3 is CATSMLAGGYGNEQFF. The CDR3 nucleotides read TGTGCCACCAGCATGCTAGCGGGAGGGTACGGGAATGAGCAGTTCTTC.

The V gene is TRBV28, the J gene TRBJ2-3, with a possible D match to TRBD2 (7 bases). Trimming pared 7 bases from V and 5 bases from J, leaving 16 bases between. This CDR3 is 14 amino acids long. The germline gives CDR1 MDHEN, CDR2 SYDVKM. CDR3: CASNIRGGGDTQYF. Here the CDR3 DNA reads TGTGCCAGCAACATAAGAGGGGGGGGAGATACGCAGTATTTT.

The chain is built from TRBV5-1 and TRBJ2-3, with D perhaps matching TRBD2 (5 bases). Germline V CDR1 and CDR2: SGHRS, YFSETQ. V lost 1 base and J lost 2, with 14 bases in between. The CDR3 totals 16 residues. CDR3 in DNA: TGCGCCAGCAGCTTGAGAGGGCCCGTCACCACAGATACGCAGTATTTT. Translation: CASSLRGPVTTDTQYF.

This clone turned up a few times. This chain connects TRBV5-1 to TRBJ2-1; 7 bases are a match to TRBD1. Germline V lookup: CDR1 SGHRS, CDR2 YFSETQ. CDR3 length equals 13 residues. Unmatched junction bases numbered 8, after V lost 4 bases and J lost 10 bases. CDR3 bases: TGCGCCAGCAGCACCGACAGGGCCCGCGAGCAGTTCTTC. This sequence encodes CASSTDRAREQFF.

This rearrangement joins TRBV10-2 to TRBJ2-2, with TRBD2 identical over 8 bases. This CDR3 comprises 12 residues. In germline, CDR1 is WSHSY, CDR2 SAAADI. The trim removed 7 bases at V and 6 bases at J, leaving 1 base unmatched. The CDR3 DNA reads TGCGCCAGCACGGGAGGGCCCGGGGAGCTGTTTTTT. Translation: CASTGGPGELFF.

V usage is TRBV6-6 and J usage is TRBJ1-4; D remains ambiguous. The CDR3 length is 15 residues. CDR1 MNHNY and CDR2 SVGAGI come from the germline V gene (reference sequence). Between the trimmed V and J ends, which lost 0 bases and 7 bases, there was a span of 12 bases. The DNA for the CDR3 is TGTGCCAGCAGTTACTCGCTCCGGGCCCTTGAAAAACTGTTTTTT. Translation gives CASSYSLRALEKLFF.

The chain uses TRBV11-2 and TRBJ2-5; tentative D call: TRBD2 (6 bases). CDR1 is SGHAT and CDR2 is FQNNGV in the germline V gene. V was pared by 5 bases and J by 5 bases, with 18 bases between. This CDR3 is built from 15 residues. Here the CDR3 reads CASSAMSMRGETQYF. The CDR3 DNA is TGTGCCAGCAGCGCGATGTCCATGCGGGGTGAGACCCAGTACTTC. Full variable domain (missing parts from reference TRBV11-2 and TRBJ2-5): EAGVAQSPRYKIIEKRQSVAFWCNPISGHATLYWYQQILGQGPKLLIQFQNNGVVDDSQLPKDRFSAERLKGVDSTLKIQPAKLEDSAVYLCASSAMSMRGETQYFGPGTRLLVL.

V usage is TRBV12-1 and J usage is TRBJ2-2; the listed D gene, TRBD2, was not tested against the DNA. TRBV12-1 is marked as a pseudogene. There are 18 residues in the CDR3. CDR3 coding DNA: TGTGCCAGCAGCTTTCGGATAGCGGGAGGGATGAACACCGGGGAGCTGTTTTTT. Amino acids: CASSFRIAGGMNTGELFF.

This rearrangement joins TRBV27 to TRBJ2-7; D possibly corresponds to TRBD2 (6 bases). CDR3 length equals 15 residues. V lost 2 bases and J lost 3, with 14 bases in between. Germline CDR1 MNHEY, CDR2 SMNVEV (reference sequence). The CDR3 nucleotides are TGTGCCAGCAGTTTAGTCGCTGGCGGGGACTACGAGCAGTACTTC. It is translated as CASSLVAGGDYEQYF.

This clone was seen a single time. V is TRBV14 and J is TRBJ1-5, with D possibly matching TRBD1 (5 bases). There are 13 residues in the CDR3. The germline V gene has CDR1 SGHDN and CDR2 FVKESK. V was clipped by 1 base and J by 4 bases, with 5 bases between them. Written as DNA, the CDR3 is TGTGCCAGCAGCCAAGGACAGAATCAGCCCCAGCATTTT. This encodes CASSQGQNQPQHF.

V gene TRBV7-2 combines with J gene TRBJ2-7; no reliable D call. Trimming cost V 5 bases and J 4 bases, with 6 bases left between them. The CDR3 is made up of 11 amino acids. Germline V gene sequence: CDR1 SGHTA, CDR2 FQGNSA. CDR3 DNA: TGTGCCAGCAGCCACGGATACGAGCAGTACTTC. It yields the protein CASSHGYEQYF.

The chain links TRBV15 to TRBJ2-1; no definite D call. The germline V and J ends were trimmed by 1 base and 7 bases, with 8 bases remaining between them. The V gene's germline CDR1 is LNHNV and CDR2 YYDKDF (reference sequence). The CDR3 contains 13 residues. The CDR3: CATSRVGRNEQFF. The CDR3 DNA sequence: TGTGCCACCAGCAGAGTCGGGCGTAATGAGCAGTTCTTC. The entire variable domain, with the rest obtained from reference TRBV15 and TRBJ2-1, is as follows: DAMVIQNPRYQVTQFGKPVTLSCSQTLNHNVMYWYQQKSSQAPKLLFHYYDKDFNNEADTPDNFQSRRPNTSFCFLDIRSPGLGDTAMYLCATSRVGRNEQFFGPGTRLTVL.

J is TRBJ1-4 and V is TRBV18, with 7 bases aligning to TRBD1. With V trimmed by 3 bases and J by 8 bases, 3 bases remained unmatched. Germline V CDR1 and CDR2: KGHSH, LQKENI. The CDR3 runs to 13 residues. CDR3: CASSPTGVEKLFF. CDR3 sequence (DNA): TGTGCCAGCTCACCTACAGGGGTGGAAAAACTGTTTTTT.

The V and J genes are TRBV6-6 and TRBJ2-1; TRBD2 matches 11 bases. Germline assignment: CDR1 MNHNY and CDR2 SVGAGI (reference sequence). V trimming: 5 bases; J trimming: 3 bases; junction bases outside the gene matches: 3. The CDR3 is 15 amino acids. Written as DNA, the CDR3 is TGTGCCAGCAGTCCACTAGCGGGGGTCTACAATGAGCAGTTCTTC. Residues: CASSPLAGVYNEQFF.

V and J are TRBV30 and TRBJ1-2; perhaps TRBD1 as D (5 bases). Germline V gene data show CDR1 as GTSNPN and CDR2 as SVGIG (reference sequence). This CDR3 comprises 11 residues. Trimming cost V 1 base and J 8 bases, with 8 bases left between them. The CDR3 protein is CAWSGTIGYTF. The CDR3 bases are TGTGCCTGGAGTGGGACAATCGGCTACACCTTC. Supplemented by reference TRBV30 and TRBJ1-2, the full variable domain reads SQTIHQWPATLVQPVGSPLSLECTVEGTSNPNLYWYRQAAGRGLQLLFYSVGIGQISSEVPQNLSASRPQDRQFILSSKKLLLSDSGFYLCAWSGTIGYTFGSGTRLTVV.

V gene TRBV15 combines with J gene TRBJ1-3; D not resolved. The ends were cut back, 4 bases at V and 0 bases at J, with 13 bases in the middle. CDR1 LNHNV and CDR2 YYDKDF come from the germline V gene (reference sequence). The CDR3 sequence is 16 residues long. The DNA for the CDR3 is TGTGCCACCAGCATTGGCAGCCCTGGCTCTGGAAACACCATATATTTT. Protein sequence: CATSIGSPGSGNTIYF.

This chain connects TRBV19 to TRBJ2-4; TRBD1 or TRBD2 may be the D gene (5 bases each). Germline V gene sequence: CDR1 LNHDA, CDR2 SQIVND (reference sequence). Trimming took off 3 bases at V and 6 bases at J, with 12 bases between the two ends. CDR3 length equals 14 residues. This CDR3 is CASSIRGTGNIQYF. The CDR3 region has the DNA TGTGCCAGTAGTATCCGTGGGACGGGAAACATTCAGTACTTC. Full variable domain (outside the CDR3, taken from reference TRBV19 and TRBJ2-4): DGGITQSPKYLFRKEGQNVTLSCEQNLNHDAMYWYRQDPGQGLRLIYYSQIVNDFQKGDIAEGYSVSREKKESFPLTVTSAQKNPTAFYLCASSIRGTGNIQYFGAGTRLSVL.

The gene calls are TRBV30 and TRBJ2-7; the D gene is possibly TRBD1 (7 bases). The CDR3 length is 13 residues. V lost 5 bases and J lost 2, with 13 bases in between. Germline-derived CDR1 and CDR2 are GTSNPN and SVGIG (reference sequence). The CDR3 spells CAWAGQLTYEQYF. The CDR3 nucleotides read TGTGCCTGGGCGGGACAGCTTACCTACGAGCAGTACTTC.

The genes are TRBV19 and TRBJ2-3; 9 nucleotides agree with TRBD1. Germline CDR1 is LNHDA and CDR2 is SQIVND (reference sequence). The junction had 7 bases not matched to a gene; V was cut back by 5 bases and J by 1 base. CDR3 length: 16 amino acids. In DNA, the CDR3 is TGTGCCAGTAGTGCGGAGGGACAGGGTCGCACAGATACGCAGTATTTT. Its protein is CASSAEGQGRTDTQYF.

The V call is TRBV28, the J call TRBJ2-1, with D tentatively TRBD2 (6 bases). Trimming left V 3 bases short and J 12 bases short, with 15 bases between. This CDR3 region has 13 residues. The V gene's germline CDR1 is MDHEN and CDR2 SYDVKM. The CDR3 spells CASSFRPSGGQFF. The CDR3 DNA sequence: TGTGCCAGCAGTTTTAGACCGTCCGGGGGGCAGTTCTTC.

The chain uses TRBV7-9 and TRBJ1-4; 7 bases map to TRBD1. V lost 0 bases, J lost 7 bases, and 14 bases stayed unmatched. From germline, CDR1 is SEHNR and CDR2 FQNEAQ (reference sequence). This CDR3 region has 18 residues. CDR3 sequence: CASSLAALMTGRGEKLFF. DNA of the CDR3: TGTGCCAGCAGCTTAGCGGCGTTAATGACAGGGCGGGGTGAAAAACTGTTTTTT.

This clone turned up a few times. V usage is TRBV5-1 and J usage is TRBJ1-1; D is undetermined. Germline CDR1 reads SGHRS; CDR2 reads YFSETQ. The CDR3 is made up of 15 amino acids. V was pared by 4 bases and J by 0 bases, with 13 bases between. The CDR3 loop reads CASSHGNLLNTEAFF. Here the CDR3 DNA reads TGCGCCAGCAGCCATGGGAATTTGCTGAACACTGAAGCTTTCTTT.

This chain joins TRBV27 and TRBJ1-4; weak D call: TRBD1 (6 bases). Germline V CDR1 and CDR2: MNHEY, SMNVEV (reference sequence). The CDR3 has 13 residues. Between the trimmed V and J ends, which lost 0 bases and 9 bases, there was a span of 8 bases. CDR3 loop: CASSLSTGKKLFF. In nucleotides, the CDR3 is TGTGCCAGCAGTTTATCTACAGGGAAAAAACTGTTTTTT.

CDR3 in amino acids: CASSKIDGRNTEAFF. DNA for the CDR3: TGTGCCAGTAGCAAAATCGACGGACGGAACACTGAAGCTTTCTTT. This chain joins TRBV19 and TRBJ1-1; D is uncertain. The germline gives CDR1 LNHDA, CDR2 SQIVND (reference sequence). V lost 6 bases and J lost 1, with 15 bases in between. The CDR3 runs to 15 residues. Filled out from reference TRBV19 and TRBJ1-1, the complete variable domain reads DGGITQSPKYLFRKEGQNVTLSCEQNLNHDAMYWYRQDPGQGLRLIYYSQIVNDFQKGDIAEGYSVSREKKESFPLTVTSAQKNPTAFYLCASSKIDGRNTEAFFGQGTRLTVV.

J is TRBJ2-5 and V is TRBV2; D gene unclear. V lost 4 bases, J lost 5 bases, and 5 bases lay in between. Germline V gene data show CDR1 as SNHLY and CDR2 as FYNNEI. This CDR3 is 11 amino acids long. The CDR3 DNA reads TGTGCCAGCAGTGCGCGCGAGACCCAGTACTTC. Its protein is CASSARETQYF.

Details on this clone: At one end, the junction sequence differs from germline, possibly due to a read error. The rearrangement uses TRBV7-7 and TRBJ2-3; D call uncertain. This CDR3 is built from 14 residues. Germline lookup yields CDR1 SSHAT and CDR2 FNYEAQ (reference sequence). The CDR3 nucleotides read TGTGCTAGCAGCTCGGAGTTATTCGCAGATACGCAGTATTTT. Its protein is CASSSELFADTQYF.

The chain couples TRBV28 to TRBJ2-7; D is perhaps TRBD2 (6 bases). The CDR3 loop spans 14 amino acids. CDR1 and CDR2 from the germline V gene are MDHEN and SYDVKM. Trimming shortened V by 3 bases and J by 6 bases, and 15 bases separated the two germline ends. The CDR3 nucleotides are TGTGCCAGCAGTTTTATCCGGGAGATTAGCGAGCAGTACTTC. It is translated as CASSFIREISEQYF.

V is TRBV10-3 and J is TRBJ2-7; D might be TRBD1 (6 bases). This CDR3 is built from 12 residues. CDR1 is ENHRY, CDR2 SYGVKD, per germline. Trimming pared 11 bases from V and 0 bases from J, leaving 11 bases between. The CDR3 DNA reads TGTGCCGCCCGGGACAACTCCTACGAGCAGTACTTC. Its translation: CAARDNSYEQYF.